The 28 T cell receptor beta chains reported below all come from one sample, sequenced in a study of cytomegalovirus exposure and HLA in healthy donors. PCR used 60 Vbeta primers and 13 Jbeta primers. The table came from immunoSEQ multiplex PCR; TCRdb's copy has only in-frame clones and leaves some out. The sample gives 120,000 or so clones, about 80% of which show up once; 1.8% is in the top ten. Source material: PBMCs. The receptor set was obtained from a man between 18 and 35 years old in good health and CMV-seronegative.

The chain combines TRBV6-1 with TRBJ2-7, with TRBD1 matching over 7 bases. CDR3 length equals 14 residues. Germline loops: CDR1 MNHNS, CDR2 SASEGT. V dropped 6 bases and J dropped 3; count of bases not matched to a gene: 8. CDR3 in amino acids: CASSSGQTYYEQYF. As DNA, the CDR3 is TGTGCCAGCAGCTCGGGACAGACGTACTACGAGCAGTACTTC.

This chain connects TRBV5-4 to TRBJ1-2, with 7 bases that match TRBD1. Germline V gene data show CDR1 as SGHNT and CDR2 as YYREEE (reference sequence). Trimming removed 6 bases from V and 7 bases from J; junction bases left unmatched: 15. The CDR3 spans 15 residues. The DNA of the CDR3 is TGTGCCAGCACCCACATTGACAGGGCCACGGGTGGCTACACCTTC. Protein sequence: CASTHIDRATGGYTF.

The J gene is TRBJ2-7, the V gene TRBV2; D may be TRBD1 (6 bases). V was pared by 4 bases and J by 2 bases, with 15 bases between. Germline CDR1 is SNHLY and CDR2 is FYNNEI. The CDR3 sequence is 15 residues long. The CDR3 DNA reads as TGTGCCAGCAGTGGGGGACAAATCATAACCTACGAGCAGTACTTC. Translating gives CASSGGQIITYEQYF.

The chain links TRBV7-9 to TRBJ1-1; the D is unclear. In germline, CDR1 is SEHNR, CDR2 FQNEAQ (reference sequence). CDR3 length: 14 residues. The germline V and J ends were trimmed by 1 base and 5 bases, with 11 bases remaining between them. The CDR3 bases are TGTGCCAGCAGCTTAGAGGACTCGGAGACTGAAGCTTTCTTT. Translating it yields CASSLEDSETEAFF.

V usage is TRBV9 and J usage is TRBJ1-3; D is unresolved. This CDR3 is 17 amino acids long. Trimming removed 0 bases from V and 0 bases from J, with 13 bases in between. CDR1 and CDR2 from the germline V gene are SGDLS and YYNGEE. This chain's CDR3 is CASSVGGFSNSGNTIYF. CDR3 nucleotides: TGTGCCAGCAGCGTAGGAGGTTTCTCTAACTCTGGAAACACCATATATTTT.

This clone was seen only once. CDR3 sequence: CASSPAGGLTPISGANVLTF. The CDR3 region has the DNA TGTGCCAGCAGCCCGGCCGGGGGGCTAACACCCATCTCTGGGGCCAACGTCCTGACTTTC. The rearrangement links TRBV7-6 to TRBJ2-6; perhaps TRBD2 as D (7 bases). The CDR3 has 20 amino acids. Trimming removed 5 bases at V and 0 bases at J, with 23 bases between. The germline CDR1 and CDR2 sequences are SGHVS and FNYEAQ.

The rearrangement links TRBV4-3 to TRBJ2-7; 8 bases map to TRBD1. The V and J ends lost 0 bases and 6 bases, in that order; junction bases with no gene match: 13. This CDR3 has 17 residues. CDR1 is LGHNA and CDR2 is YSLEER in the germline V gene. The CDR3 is CASSQELTGGRTFEQYF. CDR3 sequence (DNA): TGCGCCAGCAGCCAAGAGCTCACAGGGGGGAGGACCTTCGAGCAGTACTTC.

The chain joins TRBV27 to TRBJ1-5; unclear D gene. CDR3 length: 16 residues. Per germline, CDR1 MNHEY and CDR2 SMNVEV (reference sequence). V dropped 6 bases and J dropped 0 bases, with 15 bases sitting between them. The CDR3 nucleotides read TGTGCCAGCAGCTGGTCAGCGGATTATAGCAATCAGCCCCAGCATTTT. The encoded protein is CASSWSADYSNQPQHF.

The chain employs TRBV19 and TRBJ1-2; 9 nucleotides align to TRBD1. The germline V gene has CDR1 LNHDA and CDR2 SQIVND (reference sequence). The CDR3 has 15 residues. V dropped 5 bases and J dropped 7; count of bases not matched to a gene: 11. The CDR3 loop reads CASSGIEGQGSGYTF. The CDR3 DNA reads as TGTGCCAGTAGTGGCATTGAGGGACAGGGCTCTGGCTACACCTTC.

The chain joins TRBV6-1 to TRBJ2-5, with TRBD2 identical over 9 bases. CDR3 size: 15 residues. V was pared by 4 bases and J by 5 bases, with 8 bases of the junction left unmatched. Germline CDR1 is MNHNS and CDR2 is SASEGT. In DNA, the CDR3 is TGTGCCAGCAGTGGCGGCGGGGGGGCCTCCGAGACCCAGTACTTC. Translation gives CASSGGGGASETQYF.

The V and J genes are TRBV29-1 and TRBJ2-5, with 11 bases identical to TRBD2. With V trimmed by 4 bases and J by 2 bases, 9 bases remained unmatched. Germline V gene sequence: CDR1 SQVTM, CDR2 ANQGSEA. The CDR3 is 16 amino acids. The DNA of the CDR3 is TGCAGCGTTGGCAAGACTAGCGGGGCCTCTCAAGAGACCCAGTACTTC. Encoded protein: CSVGKTSGASQETQYF.

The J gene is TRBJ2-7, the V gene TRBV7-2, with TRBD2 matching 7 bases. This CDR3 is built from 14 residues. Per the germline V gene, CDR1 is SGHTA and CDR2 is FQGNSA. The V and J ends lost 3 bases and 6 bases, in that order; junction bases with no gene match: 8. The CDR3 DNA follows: TGTGCCAGCAGCTTGATGACGGGGGGAGGCGAGCAGTACTTC. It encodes CASSLMTGGGEQYF.

CDR3 sequence: CASSRGQGAREQYF. The CDR3 region has the DNA TGCGCCAGCAGCAGGGGACAGGGGGCGCGGGAGCAGTACTTC. This chain uses TRBV5-1 with TRBJ2-7, with 12 bases identical to TRBD1. CDR3 length: 14 amino acids. Germline values: CDR1 SGHRS, CDR2 YFSETQ. Unmatched junction bases numbered 6, after V lost 4 bases and J lost 7 bases. The whole variable domain, remainder taken from reference TRBV5-1 and TRBJ2-7, is KAGVTQTPRYLIKTRGQQVTLSCSPISGHRSVSWYQQTPGQGLQFLFEYFSETQRNKGNFPGRFSGRQFSNSRSEMNVSTLELGDSALYLCASSRGQGAREQYFGPGTRLTVT.

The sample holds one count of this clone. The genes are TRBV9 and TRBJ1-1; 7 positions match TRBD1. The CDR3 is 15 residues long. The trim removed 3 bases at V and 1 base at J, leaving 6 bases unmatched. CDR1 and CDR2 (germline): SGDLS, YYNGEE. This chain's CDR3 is CASSAHRQGNTEAFF. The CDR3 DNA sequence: TGTGCCAGCAGCGCGCACCGACAGGGGAACACTGAAGCTTTCTTT.

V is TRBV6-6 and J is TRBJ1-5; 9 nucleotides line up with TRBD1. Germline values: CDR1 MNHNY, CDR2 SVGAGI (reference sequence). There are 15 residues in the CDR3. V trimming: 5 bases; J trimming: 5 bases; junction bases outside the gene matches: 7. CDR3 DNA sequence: TGTGCCAGCAGTCCCCGGGGACAGGGCGATCAGCCCCAGCATTTT. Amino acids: CASSPRGQGDQPQHF.

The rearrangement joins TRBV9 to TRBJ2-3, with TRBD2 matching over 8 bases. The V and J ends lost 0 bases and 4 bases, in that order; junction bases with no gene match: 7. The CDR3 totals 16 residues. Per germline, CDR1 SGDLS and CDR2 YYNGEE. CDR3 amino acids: CASSVADGGAADTQYF. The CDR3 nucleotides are TGTGCCAGCAGCGTAGCAGACGGGGGGGCCGCAGATACGCAGTATTTT.

In DNA, the CDR3 is TGTGCCAGCACCGACGGACAGGGGAGGGAGACCCAGTACTTC. This sequence encodes CASTDGQGRETQYF. J is TRBJ2-5 and V is TRBV5-4, with 9 bases lining up with TRBD1. This CDR3 contains 14 residues. Losses at the gene ends were 6 bases for V and 5 bases for J; bases not matched to a gene: 8. Germline lookup yields CDR1 SGHNT and CDR2 YYREEE (reference sequence).

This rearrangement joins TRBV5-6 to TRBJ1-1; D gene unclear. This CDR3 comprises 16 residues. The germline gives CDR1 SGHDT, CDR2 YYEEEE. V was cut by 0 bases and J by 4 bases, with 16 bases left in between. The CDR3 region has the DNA TGTGCCAGCAGCTTGGCCGAAGAGGGCGCATCCACTGAAGCTTTCTTT. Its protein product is CASSLAEEGASTEAFF.

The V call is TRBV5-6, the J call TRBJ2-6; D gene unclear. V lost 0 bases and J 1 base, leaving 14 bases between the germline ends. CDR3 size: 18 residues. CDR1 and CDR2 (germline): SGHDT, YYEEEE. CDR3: CASSLGEIRLSGANVLTF. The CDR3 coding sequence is TGTGCCAGCAGCTTGGGAGAGATCCGCCTTTCTGGGGCCAACGTCCTGACTTTC.

The CDR3 region has the DNA TGTGCCAGCAGCTTAAGCAGCGGGGGGGGCCACGCCGGGGAGCTGTTTTTT. It encodes CASSLSSGGGHAGELFF. The chain is built from TRBV7-3 and TRBJ2-2; 10 bases map to TRBD2. With 1 base clipped from V and 6 bases from J, the junction kept 8 bases outside the gene matches. CDR1 and CDR2 from the germline V gene are SGHTA and FQGTGA. This CDR3 is built from 17 residues.

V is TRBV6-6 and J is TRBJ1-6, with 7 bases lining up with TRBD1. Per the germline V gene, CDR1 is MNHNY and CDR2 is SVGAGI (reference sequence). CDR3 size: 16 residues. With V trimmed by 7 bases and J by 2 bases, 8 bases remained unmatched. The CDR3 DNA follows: TGTGCCAGCACCCCGCGACAGGGAACCTATAATTCACCCCTCCACTTT. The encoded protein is CASTPRQGTYNSPLHF.

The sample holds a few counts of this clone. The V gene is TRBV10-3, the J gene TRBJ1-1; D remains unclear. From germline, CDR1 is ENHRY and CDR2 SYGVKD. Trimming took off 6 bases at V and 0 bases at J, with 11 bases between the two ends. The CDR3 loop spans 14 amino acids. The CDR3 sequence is CAISNGILNTEAFF. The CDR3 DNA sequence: TGTGCCATCAGCAACGGTATTCTGAACACTGAAGCTTTCTTT.

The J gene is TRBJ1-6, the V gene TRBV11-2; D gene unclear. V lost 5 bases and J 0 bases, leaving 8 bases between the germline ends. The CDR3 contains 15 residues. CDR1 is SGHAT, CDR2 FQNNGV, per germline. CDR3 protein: CASSRGSSYNSPLHF. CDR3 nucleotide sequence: TGTGCCAGCAGCCGAGGGAGCTCCTATAATTCACCCCTCCACTTT.

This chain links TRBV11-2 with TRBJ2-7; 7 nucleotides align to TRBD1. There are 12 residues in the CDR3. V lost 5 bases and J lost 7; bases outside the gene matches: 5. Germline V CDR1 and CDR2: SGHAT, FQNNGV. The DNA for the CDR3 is TGTGCCAGCAGCCTACAGGGGCCAGAGCAGTACTTC. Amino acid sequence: CASSLQGPEQYF.

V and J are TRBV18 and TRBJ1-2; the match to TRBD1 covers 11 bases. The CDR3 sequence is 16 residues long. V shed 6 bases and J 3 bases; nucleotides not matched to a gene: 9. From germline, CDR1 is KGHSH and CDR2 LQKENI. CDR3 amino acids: CASSDRGQWRDYGYTF. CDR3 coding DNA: TGTGCCAGCTCGGACAGGGGGCAGTGGCGGGACTATGGCTACACCTTC.

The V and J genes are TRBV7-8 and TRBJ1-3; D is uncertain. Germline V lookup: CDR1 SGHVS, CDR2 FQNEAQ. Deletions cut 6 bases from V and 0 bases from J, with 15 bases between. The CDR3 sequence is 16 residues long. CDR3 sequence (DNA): TGTGCCAGCAGTTCTACGGTGGAGGCCTCTGGAAACACCATATATTTT. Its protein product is CASSSTVEASGNTIYF.

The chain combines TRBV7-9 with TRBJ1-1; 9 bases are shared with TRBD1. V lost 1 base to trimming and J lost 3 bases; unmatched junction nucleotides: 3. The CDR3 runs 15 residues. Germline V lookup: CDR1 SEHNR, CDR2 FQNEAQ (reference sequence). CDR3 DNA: TGTGCCAGCAGCTTAGAGACAGGGGGTGACACTGAAGCTTTCTTT. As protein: CASSLETGGDTEAFF. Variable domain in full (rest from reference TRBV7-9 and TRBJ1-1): DTGVSQNPRHKITKRGQNVTFRCDPISEHNRLYWYRQTLGQGPEFLTYFQNEAQLEKSRLLSDRFSAERPKGSFSTLEIQRTEQGDSAMYLCASSLETGGDTEAFFGQGTRLTVV.

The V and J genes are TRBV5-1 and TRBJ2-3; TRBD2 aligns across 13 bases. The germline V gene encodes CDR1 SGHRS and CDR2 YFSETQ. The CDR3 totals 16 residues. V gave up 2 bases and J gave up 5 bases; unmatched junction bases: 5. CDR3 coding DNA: TGCGCCAGCAGCTTCGGACTAGCGGGGGCCGGAGATACGCAGTATTTT. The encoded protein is CASSFGLAGAGDTQYF.